This T cell receptor beta chain was sequenced in a study of T cell responses to AZD1222 COVID-19 vaccine. Data came from immunoSEQ multiplex PCR; TCRdb stores just in-frame clones and leaves some out. The table lists under 150,000 clones, 75% to 95% of them singletons. Whole-study findings and limits: Baseline serostatus was positive in only a handful of AZD1222 recipients. Clonal diversity was possibly underestimated, and white British individuals and females predominated among donors. Breadth and depth of Spike-specific TCRs rose after two AZD1222 doses.

The germline V gene encodes CDR1 SGHNT and CDR2 YENEEA. CDR3 length equals 15 residues. The V segment lost 5 bases and the J segment 4 bases; nucleotides outside the gene matches: 7. With respect to this clone: Its cognate antigen is unknown.

The sequencing used peripheral blood, collected on day 0 of AZD1222 vaccination. V usage is TRBV11-3 and J usage is TRBJ2-3; 9 bases line up with TRBD1. This sequence was found in an adult in good health. For the CDR3, the DNA is TGTGCCAGCAGCCTAAGGACAGGGGAGGCAGATACGCAGTATTTT. Residues: CASSLRTGEADTQYF.